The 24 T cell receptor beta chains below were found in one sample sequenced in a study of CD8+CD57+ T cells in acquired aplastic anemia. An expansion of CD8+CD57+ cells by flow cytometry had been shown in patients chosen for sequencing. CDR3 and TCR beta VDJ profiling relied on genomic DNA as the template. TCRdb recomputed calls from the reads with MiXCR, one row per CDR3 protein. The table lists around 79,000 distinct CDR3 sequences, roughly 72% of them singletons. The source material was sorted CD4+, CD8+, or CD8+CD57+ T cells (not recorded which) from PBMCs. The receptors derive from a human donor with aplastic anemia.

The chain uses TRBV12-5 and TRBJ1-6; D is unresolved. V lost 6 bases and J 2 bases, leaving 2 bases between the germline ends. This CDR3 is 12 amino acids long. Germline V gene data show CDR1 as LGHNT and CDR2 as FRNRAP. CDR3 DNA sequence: TGTGCTAGTGGCCCCTATAATTCACCCCTCCACTTT. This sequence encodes CASGPYNSPLHF.

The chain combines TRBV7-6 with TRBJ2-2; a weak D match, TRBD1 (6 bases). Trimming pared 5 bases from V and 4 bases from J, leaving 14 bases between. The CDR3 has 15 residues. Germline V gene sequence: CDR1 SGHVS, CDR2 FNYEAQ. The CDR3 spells CASSHRALATGELFF. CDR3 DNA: TGTGCCAGCAGCCACAGGGCCCTAGCCACCGGGGAGCTGTTTTTT. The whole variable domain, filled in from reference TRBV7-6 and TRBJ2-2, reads GAGVSQSPRYKVTKRGQDVALRCDPISGHVSLYWYRQALGQGPEFLTYFNYEAQQDKSGLPNDRFSAERPEGSISTLTIQRTEQRDSAMYRCASSHRALATGELFFGEGSRLTVL.

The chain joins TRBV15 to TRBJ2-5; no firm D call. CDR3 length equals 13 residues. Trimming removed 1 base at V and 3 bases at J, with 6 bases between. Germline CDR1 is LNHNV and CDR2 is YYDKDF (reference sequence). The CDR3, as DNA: TGTGCCACCAGCAGAGGAGACAAAGAGACCCAGTACTTC. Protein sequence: CATSRGDKETQYF.

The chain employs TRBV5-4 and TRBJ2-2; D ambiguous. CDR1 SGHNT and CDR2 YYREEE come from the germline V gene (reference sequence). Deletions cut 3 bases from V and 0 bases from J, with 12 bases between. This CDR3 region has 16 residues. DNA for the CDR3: TGTGCCAGCAGCTCGCAGACACGAGCGAACACCGGGGAGCTGTTTTTT. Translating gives CASSSQTRANTGELFF.

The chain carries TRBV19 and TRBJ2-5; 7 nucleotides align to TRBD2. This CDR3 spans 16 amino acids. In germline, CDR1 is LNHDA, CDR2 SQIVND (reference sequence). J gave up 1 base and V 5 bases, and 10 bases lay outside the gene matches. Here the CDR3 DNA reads TGTGCCAGTAGTCCCCATGGGGCTAGCGGCCAAGAGACCCAGTACTTC. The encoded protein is CASSPHGASGQETQYF.

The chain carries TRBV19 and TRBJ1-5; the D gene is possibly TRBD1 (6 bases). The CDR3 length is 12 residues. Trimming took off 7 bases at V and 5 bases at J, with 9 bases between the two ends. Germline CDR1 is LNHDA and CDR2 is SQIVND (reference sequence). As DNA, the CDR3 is TGTGCCAGTACCACAGGGTATCAGCCCCAGCATTTT. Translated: CASTTGYQPQHF. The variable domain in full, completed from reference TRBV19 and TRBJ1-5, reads DGGITQSPKYLFRKEGQNVTLSCEQNLNHDAMYWYRQDPGQGLRLIYYSQIVNDFQKGDIAEGYSVSREKKESFPLTVTSAQKNPTAFYLCASTTGYQPQHFGDGTRLSIL.

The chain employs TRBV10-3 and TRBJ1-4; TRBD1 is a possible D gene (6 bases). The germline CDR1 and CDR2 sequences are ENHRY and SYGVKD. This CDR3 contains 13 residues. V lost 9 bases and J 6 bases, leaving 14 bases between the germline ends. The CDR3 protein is CAIGRQEDEKLFF. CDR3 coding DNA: TGTGCCATTGGCAGACAGGAAGATGAAAAACTGTTTTTT.

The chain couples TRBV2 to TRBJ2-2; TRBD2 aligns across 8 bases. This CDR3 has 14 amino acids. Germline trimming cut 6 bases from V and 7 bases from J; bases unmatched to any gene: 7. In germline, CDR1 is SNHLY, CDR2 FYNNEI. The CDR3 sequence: CASSLTSELGELFF. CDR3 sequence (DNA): TGTGCCAGCAGCCTGACTAGCGAGCTCGGGGAGCTGTTTTTT.

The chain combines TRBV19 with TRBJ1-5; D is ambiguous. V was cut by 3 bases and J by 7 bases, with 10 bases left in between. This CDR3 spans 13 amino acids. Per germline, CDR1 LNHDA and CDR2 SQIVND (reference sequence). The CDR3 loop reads CASSIQEDQPQHF. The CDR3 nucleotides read TGTGCCAGTAGTATTCAGGAAGACCAGCCCCAGCATTTT.

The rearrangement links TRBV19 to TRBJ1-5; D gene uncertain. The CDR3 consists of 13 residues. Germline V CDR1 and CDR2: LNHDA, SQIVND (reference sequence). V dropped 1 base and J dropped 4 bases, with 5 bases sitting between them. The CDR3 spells CASSIAGNQPQHF. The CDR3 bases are TGTGCCAGTAGTATAGCTGGAAATCAGCCCCAGCATTTT. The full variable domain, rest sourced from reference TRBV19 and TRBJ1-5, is DGGITQSPKYLFRKEGQNVTLSCEQNLNHDAMYWYRQDPGQGLRLIYYSQIVNDFQKGDIAEGYSVSREKKESFPLTVTSAQKNPTAFYLCASSIAGNQPQHFGDGTRLSIL.

The CDR3 is CASSLVGQVTEAFF. CDR3 DNA: TGTGCCAGCAGCTTGGTGGGACAGGTGACTGAAGCTTTCTTT. The V call is TRBV19, the J call TRBJ1-1; 8 nucleotides match TRBD1. The CDR3 is 14 residues long. The J segment lost 5 bases and the V segment lost 9 bases, leaving 11 bases of the junction unmatched. In germline, CDR1 is LNHDA, CDR2 SQIVND (reference sequence).

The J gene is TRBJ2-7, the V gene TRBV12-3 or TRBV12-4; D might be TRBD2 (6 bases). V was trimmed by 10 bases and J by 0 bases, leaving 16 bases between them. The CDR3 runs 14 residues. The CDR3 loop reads CATRWGENSYEQYF. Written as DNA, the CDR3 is TGTGCCACAAGGTGGGGGGAGAACTCCTACGAGCAGTACTTC.

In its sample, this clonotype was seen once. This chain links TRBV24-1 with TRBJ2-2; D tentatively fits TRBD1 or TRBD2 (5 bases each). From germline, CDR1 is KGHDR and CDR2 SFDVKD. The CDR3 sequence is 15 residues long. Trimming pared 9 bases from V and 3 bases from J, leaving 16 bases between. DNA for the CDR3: TGTGCCACCCGGGAAACGGGGCTGGACACCGGGGAGCTGTTTTTT. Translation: CATRETGLDTGELFF.

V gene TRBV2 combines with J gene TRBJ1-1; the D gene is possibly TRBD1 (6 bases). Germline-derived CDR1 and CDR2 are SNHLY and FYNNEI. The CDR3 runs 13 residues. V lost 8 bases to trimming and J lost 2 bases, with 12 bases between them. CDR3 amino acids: CASGEQGNTEAFF. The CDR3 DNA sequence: TGTGCCAGCGGGGAACAGGGCAACACTGAAGCTTTCTTT.

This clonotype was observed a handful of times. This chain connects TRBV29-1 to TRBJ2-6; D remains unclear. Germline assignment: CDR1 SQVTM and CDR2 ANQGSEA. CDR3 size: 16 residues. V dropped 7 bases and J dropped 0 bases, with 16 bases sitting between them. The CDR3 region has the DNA TGCAGCGCTGTATCCCCCGACGGCTCTGGGGCCAACGTCCTGACTTTC. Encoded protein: CSAVSPDGSGANVLTF.

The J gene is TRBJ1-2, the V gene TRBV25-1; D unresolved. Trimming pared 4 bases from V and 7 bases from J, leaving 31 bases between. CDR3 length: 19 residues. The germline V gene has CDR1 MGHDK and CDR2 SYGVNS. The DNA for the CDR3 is TGTGCCAGCAGTGTCCGATCCACCGGCCGACCCACAATTTTAGGTGGCTACACCTTC. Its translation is CASSVRSTGRPTILGGYTF.

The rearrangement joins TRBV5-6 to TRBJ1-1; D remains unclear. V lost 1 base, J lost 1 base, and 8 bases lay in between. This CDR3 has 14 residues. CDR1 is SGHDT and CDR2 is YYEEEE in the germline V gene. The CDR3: CASSLFGRNTEAFF. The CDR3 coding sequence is TGTGCCAGCAGCTTGTTCGGAAGGAACACTGAAGCTTTCTTT.

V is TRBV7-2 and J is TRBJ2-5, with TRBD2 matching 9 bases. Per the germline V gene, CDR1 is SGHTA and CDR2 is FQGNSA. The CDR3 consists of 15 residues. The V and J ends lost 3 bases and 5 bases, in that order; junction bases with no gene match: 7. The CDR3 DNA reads TGTGCCAGCAGCTTCCGGCGGGGGGGCCTCGAGACCCAGTACTTC. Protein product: CASSFRRGGLETQYF.

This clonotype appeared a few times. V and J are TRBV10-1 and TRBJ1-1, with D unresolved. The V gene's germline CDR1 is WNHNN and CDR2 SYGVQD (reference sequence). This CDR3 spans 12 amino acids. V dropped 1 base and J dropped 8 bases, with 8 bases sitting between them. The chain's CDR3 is CASSEWGEEAFF. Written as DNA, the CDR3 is TGCGCCAGCAGTGAGTGGGGAGAAGAAGCTTTCTTT.

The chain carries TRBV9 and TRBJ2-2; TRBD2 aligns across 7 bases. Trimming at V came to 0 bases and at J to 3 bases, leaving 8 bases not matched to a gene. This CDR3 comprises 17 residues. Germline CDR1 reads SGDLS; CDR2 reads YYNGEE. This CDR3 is CASSVAGRTRHTGELFF. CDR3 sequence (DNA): TGTGCCAGCAGCGTAGCGGGCAGGACTAGACACACCGGGGAGCTGTTTTTT.

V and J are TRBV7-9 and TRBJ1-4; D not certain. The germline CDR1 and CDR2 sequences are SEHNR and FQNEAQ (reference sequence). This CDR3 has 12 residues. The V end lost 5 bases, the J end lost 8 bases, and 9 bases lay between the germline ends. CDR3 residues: CASSPGFEKLFF. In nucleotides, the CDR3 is TGTGCCAGCAGCCCCGGATTCGAAAAACTGTTTTTT.

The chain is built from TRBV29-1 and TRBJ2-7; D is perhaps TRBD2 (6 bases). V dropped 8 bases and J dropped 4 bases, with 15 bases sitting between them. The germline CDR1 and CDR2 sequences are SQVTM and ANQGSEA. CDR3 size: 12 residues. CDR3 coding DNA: TGCAGCTTCACCCTGGGAGGTTACGAGCAGTACTTC. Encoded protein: CSFTLGGYEQYF.

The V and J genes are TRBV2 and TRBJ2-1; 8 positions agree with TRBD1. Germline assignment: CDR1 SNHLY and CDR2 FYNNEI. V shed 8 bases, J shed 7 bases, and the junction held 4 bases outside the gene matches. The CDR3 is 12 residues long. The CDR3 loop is CASGQGANEQFF. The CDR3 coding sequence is TGTGCCAGCGGGCAGGGGGCGAATGAGCAGTTCTTC.

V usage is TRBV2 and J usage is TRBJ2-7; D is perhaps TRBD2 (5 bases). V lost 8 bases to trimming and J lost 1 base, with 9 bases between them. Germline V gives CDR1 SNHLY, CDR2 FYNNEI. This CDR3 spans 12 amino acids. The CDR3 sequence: CASEGESYEQYF. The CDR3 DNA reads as TGTGCCAGCGAGGGAGAGTCCTACGAGCAGTACTTC.